A single sample gave rise to the 24 T cell receptor beta chains below, sequenced in a study of radiotherapy plus CTLA-4 blockade in lung cancer. The data were produced by immunoSEQ multiplex PCR, yet TCRdb's version contains in-frame clones alone and is incomplete. This sample yields roughly 42,000 clones, of which roughly 60% are seen a single time; about 18% belongs to the top ten. The material sequenced was peripheral blood, taken from a patient treated with radiotherapy plus ipilimumab. These receptors all stem from a human donor with non-small cell lung cancer who had a partial response to radiotherapy plus ipilimumab.

In this sample, this clone turned up a few times. The chain links TRBV9 to TRBJ2-1; D is unresolved. Germline loops: CDR1 SGDLS, CDR2 YYNGEE. V was trimmed by 4 bases and J by 6 bases, leaving 11 bases between them. This CDR3 has 13 residues. The CDR3 spells CASSSRLGNEQFF. CDR3 sequence (DNA): TGTGCCAGCAGCTCGCGTCTTGGCAATGAGCAGTTCTTC.

The V and J genes are TRBV29-1 and TRBJ2-3, with 12 bases that match TRBD2. The CDR3 length is 16 residues. Per germline, CDR1 SQVTM and CDR2 ANQGSEA. V shed 7 bases and J 2 bases; nucleotides not matched to a gene: 10. Here the CDR3 reads CSAQGTSGRYTDTQYF. The CDR3 nucleotides are TGCAGCGCACAGGGAACTAGCGGGAGGTACACAGATACGCAGTATTTT.

The chain couples TRBV6-5 to TRBJ1-5, with 9 bases that match TRBD1. The CDR3 loop spans 15 amino acids. V dropped 6 bases and J dropped 3; count of bases not matched to a gene: 6. Per the germline V gene, CDR1 is MNHEY and CDR2 is SVGAGI. CDR3 region: CASSRTGENNQPQHF. In DNA form, the CDR3 reads TGTGCCAGCAGCCGGACAGGGGAGAACAATCAGCCCCAGCATTTT.

The chain recombines TRBV10-3 with TRBJ2-2; 9 nucleotides align to TRBD1. Germline values: CDR1 ENHRY, CDR2 SYGVKD. J was trimmed by 6 bases and V by 4 bases; bases with no gene match: 6. This CDR3 contains 15 residues. The CDR3 DNA is TGTGCCATCAGTGTGAGGACAGGGGAATCCGGGGAGCTGTTTTTT. This gives the protein CAISVRTGESGELFF.

The V and J genes are TRBV5-5 and TRBJ2-3, with 16 bases fitting TRBD2. The V segment lost 4 bases and the J segment 5 bases; nucleotides outside the gene matches: 4. Germline lookup yields CDR1 SGHKS and CDR2 YYEKEE (reference sequence). The CDR3 loop spans 16 amino acids. The CDR3 region has the DNA TGTGCCAGCAGCGGCGGGACTAGCGGGAGGGGAGATACGCAGTATTTT. Protein product: CASSGGTSGRGDTQYF. Full variable domain (rest looked up from reference TRBV5-5 and TRBJ2-3): DAGVTQSPTHLIKTRGQQVTLRCSPISGHKSVSWYQQVLGQGPQFIFQYYEKEERGRGNFPDRFSARQFPNYSSELNVNALLLGDSALYLCASSGGTSGRGDTQYFGPGTRLTVL.

This chain links TRBV5-1 with TRBJ2-5, with 12 bases matching TRBD2. With the DNA end fitting TRBJ2-7 better, the J assignment may be wrong. The CDR3 contains 17 residues. Germline loops: CDR1 SGHRS, CDR2 YFSETQ. CDR3 coding DNA: TGCGCCAGCAGCGAGAAGACTAGCGGGGGTTCGGGTTACGAGCAGTACTTC. Encoded protein: CASSEKTSGGSGYEQYF.

The J gene is TRBJ2-1, the V gene TRBV5-8; D is perhaps TRBD2 (7 bases). Deletions cut 4 bases from V and 8 bases from J, with 25 bases between. This CDR3 contains 17 residues. Germline CDR1 is SGHTS and CDR2 is YDEGEE. CDR3 protein: CASSHQPGAGEGYEQFF. The CDR3, as DNA: TGTGCCAGCAGCCACCAACCAGGGGCGGGAGAGGGGTATGAGCAGTTCTTC.

This rearrangement joins TRBV7-3 to TRBJ2-1, with 14 positions matching TRBD2. This CDR3 has 15 amino acids. The J segment lost 8 bases and the V segment lost 5 bases, leaving 5 bases of the junction unmatched. Germline V gene data show CDR1 as SGHTA and CDR2 as FQGTGA. CDR3 nucleotides: TGTGCCAGCAGCGTAGGGGGACTAGCGGGAGATGAGCAGTTCTTC. This gives the protein CASSVGGLAGDEQFF. Full variable domain (missing parts from reference TRBV7-3 and TRBJ2-1): GAGVSQTPSNKVTEKGKYVELRCDPISGHTALYWYRQSLGQGPEFLIYFQGTGAADDSGLPNDRFFAVRPEGSVSTLKIQRTERGDSAVYLCASSVGGLAGDEQFFGPGTRLTVL.

The CDR3 DNA reads TGTGCCAGCAGTTTACAGGGTCGGGACACCGGGGAGCTGTTTTTT. Translating gives CASSLQGRDTGELFF. The chain carries TRBV27 and TRBJ2-2; tentatively, D is TRBD1 (5 bases). Trimming pared 2 bases from V and 3 bases from J, leaving 10 bases between. Germline V gene sequence: CDR1 MNHEY, CDR2 SMNVEV (reference sequence). The CDR3 extends over 15 amino acids.

The V gene is TRBV19, the J gene TRBJ1-1, with D uncertain. The V gene lost 0 bases and the J gene lost 2 bases, with 7 bases spanning the gap. Germline V CDR1 and CDR2: LNHDA, SQIVND (reference sequence). This CDR3 spans 14 amino acids. The CDR3 bases are TGTGCCAGTAGTATAGAGGAGGGAAACACTGAAGCTTTCTTT. It codes for CASSIEEGNTEAFF.

This clone is large within its sample. V usage is TRBV6-1 and J usage is TRBJ2-7, with 8 bases identical to TRBD2. The CDR3 runs to 15 residues. Germline-derived CDR1 and CDR2 are MNHNS and SASEGT. J lost 3 bases, V lost 1 base, and 5 bases had no gene match. CDR3 sequence reads: CASSEGPSGYYEQYF. The DNA of the CDR3 is TGTGCCAGCAGTGAAGGGCCTAGCGGGTACTACGAGCAGTACTTC.

This chain joins TRBV2 and TRBJ2-5; D perhaps matches TRBD1 (5 bases). The CDR3 sequence is 12 residues long. Germline V gene sequence: CDR1 SNHLY, CDR2 FYNNEI. V dropped 6 bases and J dropped 5 bases, with 10 bases sitting between them. This chain's CDR3 is CASRGSGETQYF. The CDR3 region has the DNA TGTGCCAGCAGGGGATCAGGGGAGACCCAGTACTTC.

The chain recombines TRBV4-1 with TRBJ2-2; no reliable D call. The ends were cut back, 4 bases at V and 6 bases at J, with 18 bases in the middle. The CDR3 runs to 16 residues. Germline V CDR1 and CDR2: MGHRA, YSYEKL. DNA of the CDR3: TGCGCCAGCAGCCCCCCCGGTCCGGTGCGTTCCGGGGAGCTGTTTTTT. It is translated as CASSPPGPVRSGELFF.

The V gene is TRBV9, the J gene TRBJ2-5; TRBD2 is a possible D gene (5 bases). From germline, CDR1 is SGDLS and CDR2 YYNGEE. V gave up 4 bases and J gave up 2 bases, with 15 bases separating them. The CDR3 spans 15 residues. This chain's CDR3 is CASSPSGVRQETQYF. The CDR3 bases are TGTGCCAGCAGCCCCTCCGGGGTTCGACAAGAGACCCAGTACTTC.

This clone was seen only once. This chain connects TRBV6-5 to TRBJ1-1, with a weak D call TRBD1 (6 bases). Germline CDR1 reads MNHEY; CDR2 reads SVGAGI. This CDR3 comprises 12 residues. V was clipped by 2 bases and J by 6 bases, with 7 bases between them. The CDR3 coding sequence is TGTGCCAGCAGTTACAGGGGGTCTGAAGCTTTCTTT. Its translation: CASSYRGSEAFF.

V is TRBV6-1 and J is TRBJ2-2; D perhaps matches TRBD2 (6 bases). V was cut by 5 bases and J by 4 bases, with 14 bases left in between. CDR1 and CDR2 from the germline V gene are MNHNS and SASEGT. The CDR3 has 15 residues. CDR3 region: CASSKGRQSTGELFF. DNA for the CDR3: TGTGCCAGCAGTAAAGGGAGGCAGAGCACCGGGGAGCTGTTTTTT.

In its sample, this clone was seen a few times. This specimen includes other DNA sequences encoding the same CDR3. V usage is TRBV5-1 and J usage is TRBJ2-5, with a tentative D call TRBD1 (5 bases). The germline gives CDR1 SGHRS, CDR2 YFSETQ. V was clipped by 0 bases and J by 1 base, with 7 bases between them. This CDR3 comprises 14 residues. The CDR3 loop reads CASSLGGVQETQYF. CDR3 coding DNA: TGCGCCAGCAGCTTGGGGGGCGTCCAAGAGACCCAGTACTTC. The full variable domain, completed using reference TRBV5-1 and TRBJ2-5, is KAGVTQTPRYLIKTRGQQVTLSCSPISGHRSVSWYQQTPGQGLQFLFEYFSETQRNKGNFPGRFSGRQFSNSRSEMNVSTLELGDSALYLCASSLGGVQETQYFGPGTRLLVL.

The chain joins TRBV6-1 to TRBJ2-3; the match to TRBD1 covers 10 bases. The CDR3 runs 15 residues. V trimming: 5 bases; J trimming: 6 bases; junction bases outside the gene matches: 8. The germline V gene has CDR1 MNHNS and CDR2 SASEGT. This chain's CDR3 is CASSLGTGDLDTQYF. For the CDR3, the DNA is TGTGCCAGCAGTTTAGGGACAGGGGATCTCGATACGCAGTATTTT.

The table lists this clone with a few counts. The chain combines TRBV10-3 with TRBJ2-7; possibly TRBD1 for D (5 bases). Germline-derived CDR1 and CDR2 are ENHRY and SYGVKD. Trimming removed 7 bases from V and 3 bases from J, with 10 bases in between. This CDR3 is 12 amino acids long. CDR3 amino acids: CAITDKGYEQYF. As DNA, the CDR3 is TGTGCCATCACGGACAAAGGCTACGAGCAGTACTTC.

This clone occurred once. The genes are TRBV6-1 and TRBJ2-3, with a possible D match to TRBD2 (5 bases). CDR1 is MNHNS and CDR2 is SASEGT in the germline V gene. V was clipped by 5 bases and J by 5 bases, with 8 bases between them. The CDR3 has 12 amino acids. CDR3 amino acids: CASSFEGDTQYF. DNA for the CDR3: TGTGCCAGCAGTTTTGAGGGAGATACGCAGTATTTT.

The chain links TRBV2 to TRBJ2-2; 9 positions match TRBD1. The V gene end was trimmed by 6 bases and the J gene end by 4 bases; junction bases not matched to a gene: 6. Germline V gene lookup returns CDR1 SNHLY and CDR2 FYNNEI. The CDR3 contains 15 residues. CDR3 sequence reads: CASRLDRGITGELFF. In DNA, the CDR3 is TGTGCCAGCAGGTTGGACAGGGGAATCACCGGGGAGCTGTTTTTT.

This clone was seen a few times. This chain uses TRBV9 with TRBJ2-3; no firm D call. The germline V gene has CDR1 SGDLS and CDR2 YYNGEE. Trimming pared 6 bases from V and 2 bases from J, leaving 13 bases between. CDR3 length: 14 amino acids. CDR3 protein: CASNEHESTDTQYF. The CDR3 coding sequence is TGTGCCAGCAACGAACACGAATCCACAGATACGCAGTATTTT.

This chain links TRBV27 with TRBJ1-2, with 11 bases fitting TRBD1. Germline values: CDR1 MNHEY, CDR2 SMNVEV (reference sequence). J gave up 3 bases and V 8 bases, and 5 bases lay outside the gene matches. CDR3 length equals 14 residues. The CDR3 spells CASGDRGMYYGYTF. In DNA form, the CDR3 reads TGTGCCAGCGGGGACAGGGGGATGTACTATGGCTACACCTTC.

This clone was detected only a few times. CDR3 nucleotide sequence: TGTGCCAGCAGTGATAGACAGGGTAAAATACTGTTTTTT. This translates into CASSDRQGKILFF. V and J are TRBV6-6 and TRBJ1-4; 7 bases map to TRBD1. The CDR3 has 13 residues. The trim removed 5 bases at V and 13 bases at J, leaving 10 bases unmatched. Germline V CDR1 and CDR2: MNHNY, SVGAGI (reference sequence).